One and the same sample provided the 20 T cell receptor beta chains below, sequenced in a study of CD8 T cells in ankylosing spondylitis. General study points: What appeared characteristic of ankylosing spondylitis blood was a TCR beta motif of under 10 highly homologous variants.

TCRdb reprocessed the 5' RACE reads with MiXCR, giving one entry per CDR3 protein. The sample consists of a few hundred thousand distinct CDR3 sequences, less than 10% of them appearing once. These TCRs' antigens remain unknown. The sequenced sample was blood, either unsorted or a sorted T cell fraction (not recorded which). Receptor source: a male donor with ankylosing spondylitis.

This clonotype was found a few times. The chain joins TRBV7-3 to TRBJ2-3; D gene unclear. This CDR3 has 13 amino acids. Looked up from germline, CDR1 is SGHTA and CDR2 is FQGTGA. Trimming took off 2 bases at V and 7 bases at J, with 10 bases between the two ends. The CDR3 DNA reads as TGTGCCAGCAGCTTAGGCCCCCAGCATACGCAGTATTTT. This gives the protein CASSLGPQHTQYF. Complete variable domain (other parts from reference TRBV7-3 and TRBJ2-3): GAGVSQTPSNKVTEKGKYVELRCDPISGHTALYWYRQSLGQGPEFLIYFQGTGAADDSGLPNDRFFAVRPEGSVSTLKIQRTERGDSAVYLCASSLGPQHTQYFGPGTRLTVL.

The sample holds a few counts of this clonotype. The CDR3 coding sequence is TGTGCCAGCAGTACACAAACGGGGGGCTACACCTTC. Residues: CASSTQTGGYTF. The J gene is TRBJ1-2, the V gene TRBV27; no clear D gene. The CDR3 consists of 12 residues. V was pared by 5 bases and J by 8 bases, with 12 bases between. Germline V CDR1 and CDR2: MNHEY, SMNVEV (reference sequence).

This clonotype showed up just a few times. The chain is built from TRBV3-1 and TRBJ2-5; D gene ambiguous. Germline CDR1 LGHDT, CDR2 YNNKEL (reference sequence). Trimming removed 4 bases from V and 3 bases from J, with 15 bases in between. The CDR3 covers 15 residues. CDR3: CASSPHPGSEETQYF. CDR3 DNA: TGTGCCAGCAGCCCCCACCCCGGCTCTGAAGAGACCCAGTACTTC.

J is TRBJ2-7 and V is TRBV19, with D perhaps TRBD1 (6 bases). The CDR3 consists of 14 residues. The V gene lost 7 bases and the J gene lost 0 bases, with 13 bases spanning the gap. Per germline, CDR1 LNHDA and CDR2 SQIVND (reference sequence). The CDR3 spells CASKPGQGSYEQYF. DNA for the CDR3: TGTGCCAGTAAGCCGGGACAAGGCTCCTACGAGCAGTACTTC.

This clonotype was observed at least ten times. The chain links TRBV20-1 to TRBJ1-1, with no clear D. CDR3 length: 14 amino acids. The germline V gene encodes CDR1 DFQATT and CDR2 SNEGSKA (reference sequence). V lost 5 bases and J 1 base, leaving 14 bases between the germline ends. The CDR3 DNA sequence: TGCAGTGCTCGGGTTCCTGGGCGGAACACTGAAGCTTTCTTT. It translates to CSARVPGRNTEAFF.

V and J are TRBV20-1 and TRBJ1-6, with TRBD1 matching 7 bases. Per germline, CDR1 DFQATT and CDR2 SNEGSKA (reference sequence). CDR3 size: 19 residues. V was pared by 8 bases and J by 0 bases, with 19 bases of the junction left unmatched. CDR3: CSPNSAGQRSSSYNSPLHF. CDR3 bases: TGCAGTCCTAATTCGGCGGGACAGCGTTCGAGCTCCTATAATTCACCCCTCCACTTT.

The chain links TRBV7-9 to TRBJ2-5; D gene unclear. The germline gives CDR1 SEHNR, CDR2 FQNEAQ (reference sequence). The length of the CDR3 is 13 residues. V gave up 6 bases and J gave up 5 bases, with 13 bases separating them. CDR3 in DNA: TGTGCCAGCAGTGGTCAGTTGAGGGAGACCCAGTACTTC. This gives the protein CASSGQLRETQYF.

This clonotype came up a few times. The genes are TRBV4-3 and TRBJ1-4; D is ambiguous. This CDR3 contains 15 residues. The germline V and J ends were trimmed by 0 bases and 8 bases, with 13 bases remaining between them. CDR1 is LGHNA, CDR2 YSLEER, per germline. CDR3 nucleotide sequence: TGCGCCAGCAGCCAAGATGGAATGTGGGCCGAAAAACTGTTTTTT. As protein: CASSQDGMWAEKLFF.

This clonotype turned up a few times. V is TRBV18 and J is TRBJ1-2; no clear D gene. The germline CDR1 and CDR2 sequences are KGHSH and LQKENI. This CDR3 is 13 amino acids long. V was trimmed by 3 bases and J by 8 bases, leaving 13 bases between them. The CDR3 DNA follows: TGTGCCAGCTCACCCCCCTGGAGGCGCGGCTACACCTTC. Amino acid sequence: CASSPPWRRGYTF.

In its sample, this clonotype was seen a few times. The CDR3 sequence is CASSGSRDNSYEQYF. CDR3 bases: TGTGCCAGCAGTGGCTCCCGGGACAACTCCTACGAGCAGTACTTC. This chain links TRBV25-1 with TRBJ2-7; D may be TRBD1 (6 bases). CDR1 MGHDK and CDR2 SYGVNS come from the germline V gene. The CDR3 sequence is 15 residues long. Trimming stripped 4 bases from V and 0 bases from J, with 13 bases between.

The table lists this clonotype with many counts. The chain uses TRBV19 and TRBJ1-4; maybe TRBD1 (5 bases). This CDR3 is built from 16 residues. Trimming stripped 2 bases from V and 0 bases from J, with 10 bases between. Germline-derived CDR1 and CDR2 are LNHDA and SQIVND (reference sequence). In nucleotides, the CDR3 is TGTGCCAGTAGTATATCGGGACGATCAACTAATGAAAAACTGTTTTTT. Its protein product is CASSISGRSTNEKLFF.

The table lists this clonotype with a few counts. V and J are TRBV19 and TRBJ2-3, with TRBD1 identical over 7 bases. CDR1 and CDR2 (germline): LNHDA, SQIVND (reference sequence). V shed 5 bases and J 4 bases; nucleotides not matched to a gene: 6. The CDR3 is 14 amino acids. CDR3 DNA: TGTGCCAGTAGTGCCGGGACAGCAGCAGATACGCAGTATTTT. Translation: CASSAGTAADTQYF.

This clonotype has at least ten counts. V usage is TRBV28 and J usage is TRBJ2-5; TRBD1 is a possible D gene (5 bases). Trimming left V 6 bases short and J 2 bases short, with 7 bases between. The CDR3 consists of 12 residues. Germline V lookup: CDR1 MDHEN, CDR2 SYDVKM. CDR3 in DNA: TGTGCCAGCAGCAGACAGCAAGAGACCCAGTACTTC. Its translation is CASSRQQETQYF.

This clonotype was seen ten or more times. V is TRBV20-1 and J is TRBJ1-5; 7 nucleotides line up with TRBD1. Germline assignment: CDR1 DFQATT and CDR2 SNEGSKA (reference sequence). The CDR3 spans 16 residues. Trimming removed 4 bases from V and 5 bases from J; junction bases left unmatched: 14. The CDR3 DNA is TGCAGTGCTAAACCTGAAGGACAGGCTACACATCAGCCCCAGCATTTT. Protein: CSAKPEGQATHQPQHF.

This clonotype appeared many times. The V call is TRBV2, the J call TRBJ2-3; D not certain. The CDR3 has 12 residues. Per germline, CDR1 SNHLY and CDR2 FYNNEI. V was pared by 6 bases and J by 3 bases, with 7 bases between. The CDR3 sequence: CASRSPTDTQYF. The CDR3 DNA reads TGTGCCAGCAGATCTCCGACAGATACGCAGTATTTT.

This clonotype appeared a few times. The chain employs TRBV5-1 and TRBJ2-3; the match to TRBD2 covers 10 bases. V dropped 6 bases and J dropped 2; count of bases not matched to a gene: 6. This CDR3 contains 15 residues. Germline V gene lookup returns CDR1 SGHRS and CDR2 YFSETQ. CDR3 nucleotides: TGCGCCAGCAAGCTAGCGGGAGTGAACACAGATACGCAGTATTTT. Its translation is CASKLAGVNTDTQYF.

The chain combines TRBV29-1 with TRBJ1-3; 10 bases align to TRBD1. The CDR3 covers 13 residues. The germline gives CDR1 SQVTM, CDR2 ANQGSEA. V lost 6 bases, J lost 8 bases, and 7 bases stayed unmatched. CDR3 DNA sequence: TGCAGCGTCACCGGGACAGGGGTGGACACCATATATTTT. It codes for CSVTGTGVDTIYF.

This clonotype appeared a few times. In DNA form, the CDR3 reads TGCAGCGTTGCTAAGGGGACTAGCTTTGACGAGCAGTACTTC. Amino acids: CSVAKGTSFDEQYF. This chain joins TRBV29-1 and TRBJ2-7; 9 bases align to TRBD2. Germline values: CDR1 SQVTM, CDR2 ANQGSEA. J gave up 5 bases and V 4 bases, and 9 bases lay outside the gene matches. This CDR3 has 14 residues.

In its sample, this clonotype was seen many times. The rearrangement links TRBV4-3 to TRBJ2-7; possibly TRBD1 for D (7 bases). Germline CDR1 and CDR2: LGHNA and YSLEER. Trimming took 2 bases from V and 10 from J, leaving 18 bases between them. The CDR3 loop spans 14 amino acids. DNA for the CDR3: TGCGCCAGCAGCCAAAGATCGGAGGGGGCCACCCAGTACTTC. This sequence encodes CASSQRSEGATQYF.

This clonotype was detected only a few times. This CDR3 reads CASSILAGVDEQYF. CDR3 nucleotides: TGTGCCAGCAGCATACTAGCGGGAGTTGACGAGCAGTACTTC. The chain recombines TRBV27 with TRBJ2-7; 11 bases are a match to TRBD2. This CDR3 is 14 amino acids long. Germline V CDR1 and CDR2: MNHEY, SMNVEV (reference sequence). J lost 5 bases, V lost 6 bases, and 6 bases had no gene match.